This is a list of T cell receptor beta chains from one sample in a study of control samples from healthy donors and cancer patients. Sequenced by immunoSEQ multiplex PCR; TCRdb stores in-frame clones only, minus some. The repertoire includes about 110,000 clones, around four fifths of them detected once, and roughly 6.5% sits in the top ten. The sequenced sample was blood. The receptors shown here come from a man younger than 35 in good health. Each CDR3 is given with its conserved first and last residue. The D gene is left open where the match is weak. Clone size is shown for a subset of rows, as once, few, many or a class of expanded clone.

size	V	J	D	DNA	CDR3
-	TRBV15	TRBJ2-5	-	TGTGCCACCAGCAGACAGGGGTCTGGAGAGACCCAGTACTTC	CATSRQGSGETQYF
-	TRBV10-3	TRBJ2-1	-	TGTGCCATCAGGGGGCGTTACAATGAGCAGTTCTTC	CAIRGRYNEQFF
-	TRBV20-1	TRBJ1-2	-	TGCAGTGCGGGGGGCTACACCTTC	CSAGGYTF
-	TRBV9	TRBJ1-1	TRBD1	TGTGCCAGCAGCGGAGGACAGGGTGACACTGAAGCTTTCTTT	CASSGGQGDTEAFF
-	TRBV5-6	TRBJ2-2	-	TGTGCCAGCAGCTTGGTAGGGTCCACCGGGGAGCTGTTTTTT	CASSLVGSTGELFF
-	TRBV19	TRBJ2-3	-	TGTGCCAGTAGTATTCAGGGGTTTACAGATACGCAGTATTTT	CASSIQGFTDTQYF
-	TRBV4-2	TRBJ2-2	-	TGTGCCAGCAGAAAGCACGGGACTGCCGGTGACGGGGAGCTGTTTTTT	CASRKHGTAGDGELFF
-	TRBV21-1	TRBJ1-2	-	TGTGCCAGACGAGAACATGGCTACACCTTC	CARREHGYTF
-	TRBV21-1	TRBJ2-2	-	TGTGCCCCCAAGCGGGTCAGGGGGTTTATCGGGGAGCTGTTTTTT	CAPKRVRGFIGELFF
-	TRBV28	TRBJ2-1	-	TGTGCCAGCAGGGGACCAGAGACACGCAATGAGCAGTTCTTC	CASRGPETRNEQFF
-	TRBV6-6	TRBJ1-2	-	TGTGCCAGCACTAGGGACTTAAGTCGCTATGGCTACACCTTC	CASTRDLSRYGYTF
-	TRBV30	TRBJ2-7	-	TGTGCCTGGAGTGTACGAGGGCCGTACGAGCAGTACTTC	CAWSVRGPYEQYF
few	TRBV30	TRBJ1-5	TRBD1	TGTGCCTGGAGTGAGGGACAGAGCAATCAGCCCCAGCATTTT	CAWSEGQSNQPQHF
-	TRBV7-2	TRBJ2-2	TRBD1	TGTGCCAGCAGCACGGGACAGGGTATGCTGGGGAACACCGGGGAGCTGTTTTTT	CASSTGQGMLGNTGELFF
-	TRBV25-1	TRBJ2-7	-	TGTGCCAGCAGCGTCTCGACAGACTACGAGCAGTACTTC	CASSVSTDYEQYF
once	TRBV28	TRBJ1-1	-	TGTGCCAGCAGGAGTGGCCACACTGAAGCTTTCTTT	CASRSGHTEAFF
once	TRBV7-2	TRBJ1-3	-	TGTGCCAGCAGCTTACAAACGACCGGAAACACCATATATTTT	CASSLQTTGNTIYF
-	TRBV4-1	TRBJ1-1	-	TGCGCCAGCAGCCCTTCTCTTAACACTGAAGCTTTCTTT	CASSPSLNTEAFF
many	TRBV25-1	TRBJ1-1	-	TGTGCCAGCGATAGTACTAGTCCGGGTGAAGCTTTCTTT	CASDSTSPGEAFF
-	TRBV28	TRBJ2-1	TRBD2	TGTGCCGGAGCCGATGGACTAGCGGGGGGGAATGAGCAGTTCTTC	CAGADGLAGGNEQFF
-	TRBV7-2	TRBJ1-5	-	TGTGCCAGCAGCTTAGCGGCAGGGTGGAGCAATCAGCCCCAGCATTTT	CASSLAAGWSNQPQHF
-	TRBV18	TRBJ1-4	-	TGTGCCAGCTCACCAGACTGGTCTCAAGGTGAAAAACTGTTTTTT	CASSPDWSQGEKLFF
once	TRBV27	TRBJ2-7	TRBD1	TGTGCCAGCAGTCGGGACAGGGGAATCCACGAGCAGTACTTC	CASSRDRGIHEQYF
-	TRBV4-3	TRBJ1-2	TRBD1	TGCGCCAGCAGCCTCGACAGGGGAAACTTGTATGGCTACACCTTC	CASSLDRGNLYGYTF
once	TRBV27	TRBJ2-2	-	TGTGCCACACCGGGACAGAACACCGGGGAGCTGTTTTTT	CATPGQNTGELFF
-	TRBV2	TRBJ2-5	-	TGTGCCAGCAGTGAATTCCTAGAGACCCAGTACTTC	CASSEFLETQYF
-	TRBV6-5	TRBJ1-3	TRBD1	TGTGCCAGCAGTACGGGACAGGGTAAAGGAAACACCATATATTTT	CASSTGQGKGNTIYF
-	TRBV28	TRBJ1-2	TRBD1	TGTGCCAGCAGTTTGGTGAGGGGGCGGGTCTATGGCTACACCTTC	CASSLVRGRVYGYTF
-	TRBV29-1	TRBJ2-7	-	TGCAGCGTAGGGGATTACGAGCAGTACTTC	CSVGDYEQYF
-	TRBV4-3	TRBJ2-5	TRBD1	TGCGCCAGCAGCCCTGGGACAGGGCTCGGGGGGGAGACCCAGTACTTC	CASSPGTGLGGETQYF
-	TRBV6-2/TRBV6-3	TRBJ1-6	-	TGTGCCAGCAGTTACGGAGCTAATTCACCCCTCCACTTT	CASSYGANSPLHF
-	TRBV27	TRBJ1-6	TRBD1	TGTGCCAGCGGACAGGGATTTAATAATTCACCCCTCCACTTT	CASGQGFNNSPLHF
-	TRBV5-6	TRBJ2-3	-	TGTGCCAGCAGCGTCCTTGAGGTATTTAGCACAGATACGCAGTATTTT	CASSVLEVFSTDTQYF
-	TRBV2	TRBJ2-3	-	TGTGCCAGCAGTGGGGGACGGAAGACAGATACGCAGTATTTT	CASSGGRKTDTQYF
once	TRBV29-1	TRBJ1-1	-	TGCAGCGTAGTACAGGGTTACACTGAAGCTTTCTTT	CSVVQGYTEAFF
-	TRBV19	TRBJ2-7	-	TGTGCCAGTAGTATTTTCGGGGCGAGCTCCTACGAGCAGTACTTC	CASSIFGASSYEQYF
-	TRBV28	TRBJ1-1	-	TGTGCCAGCAGTTTTGGGTTGTGGGCTGAAGCTTTCTTT	CASSFGLWAEAFF
-	TRBV20-1	TRBJ2-5	-	TGCAGTGCTAGTTTGTCCGGGGGCCGTCTTAAACAAGAGACCCAGTACTTC	CSASLSGGRLKQETQYF
-	TRBV27	TRBJ2-1	TRBD2	TGTGCCAGCAGTTTATGGGCTAGCGGGGTGGGCGGATACAATGAGCAGTTCTTC	CASSLWASGVGGYNEQFF
-	TRBV18	TRBJ1-6	-	TGTGCCAGCTCACCGGCTGTTAATTCACCCCTCCACTTT	CASSPAVNSPLHF
many	TRBV27	TRBJ1-1	-	TGTGCCAGCAGTTTGAGGGGCTGGGGCAGTGAAGCTTTCTTT	CASSLRGWGSEAFF
few	TRBV11-2	TRBJ2-1	TRBD2	TGTGCCACCTCTCGGACTAGCGGGAGGAGAGGCTCCTACAATGAGCAGTTCTTC	CATSRTSGRRGSYNEQFF
once	TRBV27	TRBJ2-2	-	TGTGCCAGCATACGGGGGCGATGCACCGGGGAGCTGTTTTTT	CASIRGRCTGELFF
few	TRBV6-5	TRBJ2-6	-	TGTGCCAGCTTTGAGGCTCCAGGGGCCAACGTCCTGACTTTC	CASFEAPGANVLTF
-	TRBV18	TRBJ1-1	TRBD1	TGTGCCAGCTCTCCGCGACAGGGGGGTAGAGCGACTGAAGCTTTCTTT	CASSPRQGGRATEAFF
-	TRBV25-1	TRBJ1-4	TRBD1	TGTGCCAGCAGACAAGGACAGGGAGTGTGGGAAAAACTGTTTTTT	CASRQGQGVWEKLFF
-	TRBV30	TRBJ1-1	-	TGTGCCTGGATGGGTTACCAGAACACTGAAGCTTTCTTT	CAWMGYQNTEAFF
-	TRBV7-9	TRBJ1-2	-	TGTGCCAGCAGCTTATTTGGAGTTCGGGGGGCCGGTGGCTACACCTTC	CASSLFGVRGAGGYTF
-	TRBV4-2	TRBJ1-3	-	TGTGCCAGCAGCCCGTTCCAGGCCTCTGGAAACACCATATATTTT	CASSPFQASGNTIYF
-	TRBV28	TRBJ1-1	TRBD1	TGTGCCAGCAGCCCCGACAGGGTTGGGGCTTTCTTT	CASSPDRVGAFF
-	TRBV4-1	TRBJ1-1	-	TGCGCCAGCAGCTCCCTCCCGGGGGTGAGGAACACTGAAGCTTTCTTT	CASSSLPGVRNTEAFF
-	TRBV30	TRBJ1-4	-	TGTGCCTGGAGGGCCGTTTCGGAAAAACTGTTTTTT	CAWRAVSEKLFF